Following are 19 T cell receptor beta chains from one sample sequenced in a study of blood T cell dynamics during melanoma immunotherapy. The time point: week 3, after first cycle of checkpoint inhibitor. Method: immunoSEQ multiplex PCR; TCRdb's copy keeps in-frame clones and lacks some. The sample includes 25,000 to 30,000 clones, approximately 80% seen only once; the top ten take about 9.3%. The source material was blood, sampled from a patient treated with checkpoint blockade. The receptor source for this set is a human donor with melanoma.

The chain employs TRBV10-3 and TRBJ2-7; 8 nucleotides match TRBD2. The CDR3 loop spans 14 amino acids. The V gene end was trimmed by 10 bases and the J gene end by 5 bases; junction bases not matched to a gene: 13. Germline V gene sequence: CDR1 ENHRY, CDR2 SYGVKD. The CDR3, as DNA: TGTGCCACCGGCAAGCGGGGGCCAGGGGACGAGCAGTACTTC. Protein: CATGKRGPGDEQYF.

This chain links TRBV5-1 with TRBJ2-5, with 8 nucleotides matching TRBD1. The J segment lost 1 base and the V segment lost 0 bases, leaving 5 bases of the junction unmatched. Germline loops: CDR1 SGHRS, CDR2 YFSETQ. This CDR3 has 16 residues. Written as DNA, the CDR3 is TGCGCCAGCAGCTTGGGACAGGGGCGGTTCCAAGAGACCCAGTACTTC. Its translation: CASSLGQGRFQETQYF.

J is TRBJ2-1 and V is TRBV5-6, with a possible D match to TRBD2 (5 bases). Germline V lookup: CDR1 SGHDT, CDR2 YYEEEE. Trimming left V 4 bases short and J 4 bases short, with 15 bases between. This CDR3 is built from 15 residues. The chain's CDR3 is CASSRYRGYYNEQFF. Here the CDR3 DNA reads TGTGCCAGCAGCAGATACAGAGGGTATTACAATGAGCAGTTCTTC.

J is TRBJ1-1 and V is TRBV11-2; D possibly corresponds to TRBD1 (5 bases). V lost 4 bases and J lost 4, with 13 bases in between. Germline V gene data show CDR1 as SGHAT and CDR2 as FQNNGV. The CDR3 extends over 14 amino acids. The chain's CDR3 is CASSSASGGTEAFF. In nucleotides, the CDR3 is TGTGCCAGCAGCTCAGCCTCGGGGGGCACTGAAGCTTTCTTT.

This clone appeared a few times. The chain uses TRBV5-4 and TRBJ2-7; TRBD2 might be the D (5 bases). Germline V gene data show CDR1 as SGHNT and CDR2 as YYREEE (reference sequence). The CDR3 loop spans 15 amino acids. The V gene lost 2 bases and the J gene lost 2 bases, with 14 bases spanning the gap. CDR3 in amino acids: CASSFGGRATYEQYF. Written as DNA, the CDR3 is TGTGCCAGCAGCTTCGGTGGGCGGGCCACCTACGAGCAGTACTTC.

Only a few counts were recorded for this clone. The chain is built from TRBV4-3 and TRBJ1-1; 7 bases map to TRBD1. The CDR3 is made up of 14 amino acids. The V segment lost 4 bases and the J segment 3 bases; nucleotides outside the gene matches: 5. CDR1 is LGHNA, CDR2 YSLEER, per germline. The CDR3 DNA reads as TGCGCCAGCAGCCTCGCAGGGGGGGACACTGAAGCTTTCTTT. Amino acids: CASSLAGGDTEAFF.

The chain joins TRBV6-1 to TRBJ2-2; D unresolved. Trimming shortened V by 2 bases and J by 1 base, and 8 bases separated the two germline ends. Germline CDR1 is MNHNS and CDR2 is SASEGT. The CDR3 extends over 15 amino acids. CDR3 bases: TGTGCCAGCAGTGAACGGACCCTGAACACCGGGGAGCTGTTTTTT. It translates to CASSERTLNTGELFF.

The CDR3 loop reads CASSIVRNTGELFF. The CDR3 region has the DNA TGTGCCAGTAGTATCGTCAGGAACACCGGGGAGCTGTTTTTT. V and J are TRBV19 and TRBJ2-2; no clear D gene. The V and J ends lost 3 bases and 1 base respectively, with 6 bases between them. Germline CDR1 is LNHDA and CDR2 is SQIVND (reference sequence). CDR3 length equals 14 residues.

The rearrangement links TRBV6-6 to TRBJ1-1; no clear D gene. There are 13 residues in the CDR3. Per germline, CDR1 MNHNY and CDR2 SVGAGI (reference sequence). Between the trimmed V and J ends, which lost 6 bases and 2 bases, there was a span of 10 bases. The chain's CDR3 is CASSSGVNTEAFF. Here the CDR3 DNA reads TGTGCCAGCAGCTCCGGGGTCAACACTGAAGCTTTCTTT.

The chain carries TRBV7-2 and TRBJ1-2; the D is unclear. The length of the CDR3 is 12 residues. Germline CDR1 SGHTA, CDR2 FQGNSA. Deletions cut 5 bases from V and 4 bases from J, with 8 bases between. DNA of the CDR3: TGTGCCAGCAGCCTCAGACCCTATGGCTACACCTTC. The encoded protein is CASSLRPYGYTF.

The chain combines TRBV9 with TRBJ2-7; possibly TRBD2 for D (6 bases). The V gene lost 3 bases and the J gene lost 2 bases, with 18 bases spanning the gap. Germline lookup yields CDR1 SGDLS and CDR2 YYNGEE. CDR3 length: 16 residues. The CDR3 nucleotides are TGTGCCAGCAGCGCCACCCCGGGACTGCCTACCTACGAGCAGTACTTC. Its translation: CASSATPGLPTYEQYF. The full variable domain, with the rest looked up from reference TRBV9 and TRBJ2-7, is DSGVTQTPKHLITATGQRVTLRCSPRSGDLSVYWYQQSLDQGLQFLIQYYNGEERAKGNILERFSAQQFPDLHSELNLSSLELGDSALYFCASSATPGLPTYEQYFGPGTRLTVT.

V and J are TRBV5-4 and TRBJ2-3, with D tentatively TRBD2 (5 bases). With 9 bases removed from V and 4 bases from J, the gap between germline ends came to 21 bases. CDR3 length: 15 residues. Germline assignment: CDR1 SGHNT and CDR2 YYREEE (reference sequence). The CDR3 sequence is CATRRGYPSADTQYF. In nucleotides, the CDR3 is TGTGCCACCCGCCGGGGTTATCCTTCCGCAGATACGCAGTATTTT.

The rearrangement joins TRBV6-6 to TRBJ1-1, with D perhaps matching TRBD1 (5 bases). V lost 6 bases and J 0 bases, leaving 11 bases between the germline ends. The V gene's germline CDR1 is MNHNY and CDR2 SVGAGI (reference sequence). This CDR3 region has 14 residues. The CDR3 nucleotides are TGTGCCAGCAGCCAACAGGACATGAACACTGAAGCTTTCTTT. This gives the protein CASSQQDMNTEAFF.

This clone was seen a handful of times. The rearrangement joins TRBV19 to TRBJ1-2; 8 bases fit TRBD1. V was clipped by 4 bases and J by 8 bases; unmatched bases: 3. Per germline, CDR1 LNHDA and CDR2 SQIVND (reference sequence). This CDR3 region has 12 residues. The CDR3 region has the DNA TGTGCCAGTAGTAGACAGGGGTTCGGCTACACCTTC. This translates into CASSRQGFGYTF.

For the CDR3, the DNA is TGTGCCAGCAGTCCGATCTTGGGCTCCTATGGCTACACCTTC. Translated, it gives CASSPILGSYGYTF. The chain carries TRBV28 and TRBJ1-2; D is undetermined. The CDR3 covers 14 residues. Germline V gene sequence: CDR1 MDHEN, CDR2 SYDVKM. Between the trimmed V and J ends, which lost 5 bases and 4 bases, there was a span of 14 bases.

The chain is built from TRBV5-1 and TRBJ2-7; unclear D gene. With 0 bases removed from V and 5 bases from J, the gap between germline ends came to 9 bases. CDR3 length: 13 residues. Germline assignment: CDR1 SGHRS and CDR2 YFSETQ. The CDR3 sequence: CASSLDRPDEQYF. The DNA for the CDR3 is TGCGCCAGCAGCTTGGACAGACCGGACGAGCAGTACTTC.

The chain employs TRBV5-1 and TRBJ2-7, with 10 bases aligning to TRBD1. V shed 3 bases, J shed 2 bases, and the junction held 2 bases outside the gene matches. The CDR3 is 14 residues long. Germline V lookup: CDR1 SGHRS, CDR2 YFSETQ. The chain's CDR3 is CASSYGTGAYEQYF. In DNA, the CDR3 is TGCGCCAGCAGCTACGGGACAGGGGCCTACGAGCAGTACTTC.

V and J are TRBV7-9 and TRBJ1-4; the match to TRBD1 covers 7 bases. V was clipped by 1 base and J by 5 bases; unmatched bases: 4. Looked up from germline, CDR1 is SEHNR and CDR2 is FQNEAQ (reference sequence). The CDR3 is 15 residues long. Written as DNA, the CDR3 is TGTGCCAGCAGCTTAGGCAGGGGGAAAAATGAAAAACTGTTTTTT. Its protein is CASSLGRGKNEKLFF.

The genes are TRBV10-3 and TRBJ2-5; TRBD2 is a possible D gene (5 bases). The DNA end is a closer match to TRBJ2-7, so the J assignment may be wrong. The CDR3 is 16 amino acids. CDR1 is ENHRY and CDR2 is SYGVKD in the germline V gene. The CDR3, as DNA: TGTGCCATCAGTGAGTTGGAGGACCTCGGCTCCTACGAGCAGTACTTC. Translating it yields CAISELEDLGSYEQYF.